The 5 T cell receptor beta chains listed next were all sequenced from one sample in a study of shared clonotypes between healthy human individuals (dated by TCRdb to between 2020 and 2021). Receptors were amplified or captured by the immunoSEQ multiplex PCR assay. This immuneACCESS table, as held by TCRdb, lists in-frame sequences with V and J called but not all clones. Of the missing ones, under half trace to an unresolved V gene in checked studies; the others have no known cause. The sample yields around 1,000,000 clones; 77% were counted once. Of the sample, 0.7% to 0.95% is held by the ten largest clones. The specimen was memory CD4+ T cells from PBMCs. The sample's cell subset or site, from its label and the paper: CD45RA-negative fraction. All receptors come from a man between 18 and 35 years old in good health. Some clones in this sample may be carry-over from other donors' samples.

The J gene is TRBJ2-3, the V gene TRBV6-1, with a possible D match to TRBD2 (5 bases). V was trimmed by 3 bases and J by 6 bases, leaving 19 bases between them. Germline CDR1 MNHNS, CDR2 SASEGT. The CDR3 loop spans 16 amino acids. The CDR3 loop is CASSDPSRAFPDTQYF. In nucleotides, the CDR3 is TGTGCCAGCAGTGACCCTTCGCGGGCGTTTCCTGATACGCAGTATTTT.

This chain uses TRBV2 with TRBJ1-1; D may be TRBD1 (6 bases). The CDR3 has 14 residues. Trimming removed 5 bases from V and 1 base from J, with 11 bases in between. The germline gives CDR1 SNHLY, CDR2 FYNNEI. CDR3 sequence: CASSTRGANTEAFF. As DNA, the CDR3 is TGTGCCAGCAGTACCAGGGGCGCGAACACTGAAGCTTTCTTT.

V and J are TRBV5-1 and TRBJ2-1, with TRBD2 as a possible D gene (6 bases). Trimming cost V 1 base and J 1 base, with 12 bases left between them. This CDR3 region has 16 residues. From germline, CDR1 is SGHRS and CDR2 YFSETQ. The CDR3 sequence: CASSLIGGGSYNEQFF. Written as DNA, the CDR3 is TGCGCCAGCAGCTTGATCGGAGGAGGGTCCTACAATGAGCAGTTCTTC.

Here the CDR3 reads CASSSPGQGTYEQYF. The DNA for the CDR3 is TGTGCCAGCAGCTCCCCGGGACAGGGCACCTACGAGCAGTACTTC. The rearrangement links TRBV2 to TRBJ2-7, with 9 positions matching TRBD1. The CDR3 covers 15 residues. Germline V gene sequence: CDR1 SNHLY, CDR2 FYNNEI. The V gene end was trimmed by 6 bases and the J gene end by 2 bases; junction bases not matched to a gene: 8.

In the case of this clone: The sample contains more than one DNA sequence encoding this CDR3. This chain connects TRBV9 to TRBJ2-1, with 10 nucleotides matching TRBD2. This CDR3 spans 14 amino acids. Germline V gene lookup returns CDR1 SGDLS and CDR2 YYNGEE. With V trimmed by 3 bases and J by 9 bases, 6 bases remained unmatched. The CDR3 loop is CASSATSGRGEQFF. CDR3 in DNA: TGTGCCAGCAGCGCCACCAGCGGGAGGGGTGAGCAGTTCTTC.